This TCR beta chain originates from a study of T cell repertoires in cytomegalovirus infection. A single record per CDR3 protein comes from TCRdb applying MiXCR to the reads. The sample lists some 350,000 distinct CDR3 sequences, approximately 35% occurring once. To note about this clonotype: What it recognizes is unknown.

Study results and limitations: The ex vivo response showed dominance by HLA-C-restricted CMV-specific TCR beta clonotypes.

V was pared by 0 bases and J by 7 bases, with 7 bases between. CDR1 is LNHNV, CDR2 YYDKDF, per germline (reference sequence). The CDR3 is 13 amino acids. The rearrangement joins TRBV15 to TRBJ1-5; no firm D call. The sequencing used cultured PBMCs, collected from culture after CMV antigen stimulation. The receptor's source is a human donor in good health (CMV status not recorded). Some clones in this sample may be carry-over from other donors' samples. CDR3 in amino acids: CATSREGWQPQHF. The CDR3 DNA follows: TGTGCCACCAGCAGAGAAGGCTGGCAGCCCCAGCATTTT.